One sample yielded the 8 T cell receptor beta chains listed below, sequenced in a study of tumor-infiltrating lymphocytes in localized non-small cell lung cancer. Produced via immunoSEQ multiplex PCR; TCRdb's table is partial and in-frame only. Here the sample spans roughly 13,000 clones, about 75% being singletons. The sample taken for sequencing was lung tumor tissue. The receptor source for this set is a human donor with non-small cell lung cancer.

This clone turned up a few times. The V gene is TRBV2, the J gene TRBJ1-3; D is unresolved. The CDR3 extends over 15 amino acids. V was pared by 5 bases and J by 0 bases, with 11 bases between. Germline-derived CDR1 and CDR2 are SNHLY and FYNNEI. CDR3: CASSREANSGNTIYF. For the CDR3, the DNA is TGTGCCAGCAGTAGGGAGGCTAACTCTGGAAACACCATATATTTT.

In its sample, this clone was seen a few times. This chain links TRBV28 with TRBJ2-2; D is uncertain. Looked up from germline, CDR1 is MDHEN and CDR2 is SYDVKM. The CDR3 is 14 amino acids. Trimming cost V 5 bases and J 1 base, with 8 bases left between them. CDR3 sequence (DNA): TGTGCCAGCAGTGATCCGAGGAACACCGGGGAGCTGTTTTTT. Amino acids: CASSDPRNTGELFF.

The chain uses TRBV7-2 and TRBJ2-2; D remains unclear. In germline, CDR1 is SGHTA, CDR2 FQGNSA. Trimming pared 4 bases from V and 4 bases from J, leaving 7 bases between. There are 13 residues in the CDR3. CDR3 in amino acids: CASSYVITGELFF. The DNA of the CDR3 is TGTGCCAGCAGCTACGTAATCACCGGGGAGCTGTTTTTT.

The chain has TRBV4-1 and TRBJ2-2, with TRBD1 identical over 7 bases. V shed 1 base and J 3 bases; nucleotides not matched to a gene: 2. Germline V lookup: CDR1 MGHRA, CDR2 YSYEKL. The CDR3 is 15 amino acids. Here the CDR3 DNA reads TGCGCCAGCAGCCAAGTGACAGGGCACACCGGGGAGCTGTTTTTT. This codes for CASSQVTGHTGELFF.

The chain is built from TRBV27 and TRBJ2-2; the D gene is possibly TRBD1 (5 bases). Germline V gene sequence: CDR1 MNHEY, CDR2 SMNVEV (reference sequence). V lost 3 bases and J 0 bases, leaving 11 bases between the germline ends. This CDR3 region has 16 residues. The CDR3 sequence: CASSLRQTANTGELFF. The CDR3 bases are TGTGCCAGCAGTTTGCGACAGACTGCGAACACCGGGGAGCTGTTTTTT.

This chain joins TRBV10-1 and TRBJ1-2; D is perhaps TRBD1 (5 bases). Trimming cost V 0 bases and J 8 bases, with 16 bases left between them. CDR3 size: 15 residues. Germline V CDR1 and CDR2: WNHNN, SYGVQD (reference sequence). The CDR3 is CASSESGSGRDGYTF. The CDR3 nucleotides are TGCGCCAGCAGTGAGTCCGGCAGCGGGAGGGACGGCTACACCTTC.

The chain carries TRBV6-6 and TRBJ2-1; 7 bases match TRBD2. The germline CDR1 and CDR2 sequences are MNHNY and SVGAGI (reference sequence). V was pared by 8 bases and J by 10 bases, with 5 bases of the junction left unmatched. This CDR3 comprises 11 residues. CDR3 nucleotide sequence: TGTGCCAGCGAGCAGGGAGGGGAGCAGTTCTTC. Its protein product is CASEQGGEQFF.

This clone occurred a few times. The V call is TRBV6-5, the J call TRBJ1-2, with D unresolved. Per the germline V gene, CDR1 is MNHEY and CDR2 is SVGAGI. CDR3 length equals 12 residues. Trimming removed 6 bases at V and 4 bases at J, with 9 bases between. DNA for the CDR3: TGTGCCAGCAGCGAGACCGGCTATGGCTACACCTTC. Encoded protein: CASSETGYGYTF.